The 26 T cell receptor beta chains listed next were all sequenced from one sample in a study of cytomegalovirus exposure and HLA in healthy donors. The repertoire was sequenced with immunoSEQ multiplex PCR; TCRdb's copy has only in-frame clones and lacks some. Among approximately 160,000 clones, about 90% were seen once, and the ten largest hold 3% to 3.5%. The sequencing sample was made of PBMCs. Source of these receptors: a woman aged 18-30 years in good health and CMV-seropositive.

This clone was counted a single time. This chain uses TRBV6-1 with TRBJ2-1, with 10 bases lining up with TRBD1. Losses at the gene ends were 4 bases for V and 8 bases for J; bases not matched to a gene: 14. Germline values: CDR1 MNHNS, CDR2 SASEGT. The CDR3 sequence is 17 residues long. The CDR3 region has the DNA TGTGCCAGCAGTGGGGGCTCTCCGGGACAGGGGTGGTATGAGCAGTTCTTC. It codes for CASSGGSPGQGWYEQFF.

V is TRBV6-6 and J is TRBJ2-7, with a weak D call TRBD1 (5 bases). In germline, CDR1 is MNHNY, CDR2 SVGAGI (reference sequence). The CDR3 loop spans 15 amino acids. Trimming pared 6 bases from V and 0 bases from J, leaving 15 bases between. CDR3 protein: CASRDARASSYEQYF. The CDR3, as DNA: TGTGCCAGCAGAGACGCCAGGGCGAGCTCCTACGAGCAGTACTTC.

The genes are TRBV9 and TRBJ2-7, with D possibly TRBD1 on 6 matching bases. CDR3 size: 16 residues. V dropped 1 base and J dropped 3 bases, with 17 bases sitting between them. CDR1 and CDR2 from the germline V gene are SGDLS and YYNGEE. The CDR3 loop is CASSVTGMGAIYEQYF. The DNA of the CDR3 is TGTGCCAGCAGCGTAACAGGGATGGGGGCGATCTACGAGCAGTACTTC. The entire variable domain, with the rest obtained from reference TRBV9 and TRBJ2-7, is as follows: DSGVTQTPKHLITATGQRVTLRCSPRSGDLSVYWYQQSLDQGLQFLIQYYNGEERAKGNILERFSAQQFPDLHSELNLSSLELGDSALYFCASSVTGMGAIYEQYFGPGTRLTVT.

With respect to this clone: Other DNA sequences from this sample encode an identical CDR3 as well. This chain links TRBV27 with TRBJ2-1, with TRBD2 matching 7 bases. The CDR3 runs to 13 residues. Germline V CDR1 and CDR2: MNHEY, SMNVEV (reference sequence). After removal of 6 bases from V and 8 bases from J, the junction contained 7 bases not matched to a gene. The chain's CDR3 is CASRLAGVHEQFF. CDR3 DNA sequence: TGTGCCAGCAGACTGGCGGGAGTCCATGAGCAGTTCTTC.

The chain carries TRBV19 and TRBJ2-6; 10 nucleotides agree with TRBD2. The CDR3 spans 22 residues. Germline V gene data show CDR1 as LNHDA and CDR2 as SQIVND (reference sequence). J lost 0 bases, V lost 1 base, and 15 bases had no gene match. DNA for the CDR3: TGTGCCAGTAGTATAGGGACTAGCGGTTTTAGCAGTCTTCTCTCTGGGGCCAACGTCCTGACTTTC. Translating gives CASSIGTSGFSSLLSGANVLTF.

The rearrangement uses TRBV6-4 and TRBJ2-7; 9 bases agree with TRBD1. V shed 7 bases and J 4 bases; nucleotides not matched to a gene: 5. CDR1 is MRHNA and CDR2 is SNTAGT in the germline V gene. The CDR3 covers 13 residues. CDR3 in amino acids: CASKGTGRYEQYF. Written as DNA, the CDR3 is TGTGCCAGCAAGGGGACAGGGAGATACGAGCAGTACTTC.

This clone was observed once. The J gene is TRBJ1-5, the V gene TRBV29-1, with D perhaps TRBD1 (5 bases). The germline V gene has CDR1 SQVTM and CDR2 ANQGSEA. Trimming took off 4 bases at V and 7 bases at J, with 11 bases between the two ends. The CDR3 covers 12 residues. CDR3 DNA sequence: TGCAGCGTTGGGGGGGGGAACCAGCCCCAGCATTTT. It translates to CSVGGGNQPQHF. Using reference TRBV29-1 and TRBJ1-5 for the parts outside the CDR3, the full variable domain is SAVISQKPSRDICQRGTSLTIQCQVDSQVTMMFWYRQQPGQSLTLIATANQGSEATYESGFVIDKFPISRPNLTFSTLTVSNMSPEDSSIYLCSVGGGNQPQHFGDGTRLSIL.

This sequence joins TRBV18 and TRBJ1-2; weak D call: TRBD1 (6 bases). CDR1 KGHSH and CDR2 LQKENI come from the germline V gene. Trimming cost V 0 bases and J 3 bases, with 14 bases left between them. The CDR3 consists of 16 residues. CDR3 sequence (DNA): TGTGCCAGCTCACCACCGGGGGGGCAGGGCGACTATGGCTACACCTTC. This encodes CASSPPGGQGDYGYTF.

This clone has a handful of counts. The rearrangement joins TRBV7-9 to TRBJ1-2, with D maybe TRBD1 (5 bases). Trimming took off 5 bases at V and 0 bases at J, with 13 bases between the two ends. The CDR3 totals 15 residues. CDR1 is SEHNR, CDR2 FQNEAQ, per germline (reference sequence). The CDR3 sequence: CASSRRQRTNYGYTF. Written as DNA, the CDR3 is TGTGCCAGCAGCCGTAGACAGAGAACTAACTATGGCTACACCTTC.

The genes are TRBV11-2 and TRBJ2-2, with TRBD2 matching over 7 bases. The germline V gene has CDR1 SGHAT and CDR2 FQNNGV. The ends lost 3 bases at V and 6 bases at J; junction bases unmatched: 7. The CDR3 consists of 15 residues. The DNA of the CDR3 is TGTGCCAGCAGCTTCTTTGAGGGAGGGTCCGGGGAGCTGTTTTTT. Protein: CASSFFEGGSGELFF.

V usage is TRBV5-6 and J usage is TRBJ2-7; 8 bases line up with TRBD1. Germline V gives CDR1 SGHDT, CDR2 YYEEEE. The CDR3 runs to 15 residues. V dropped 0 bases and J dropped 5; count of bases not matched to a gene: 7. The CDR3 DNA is TGTGCCAGCAGCTTGGCCGTCCAGGGGGCCGACGAGCAGTACTTC. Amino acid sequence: CASSLAVQGADEQYF.

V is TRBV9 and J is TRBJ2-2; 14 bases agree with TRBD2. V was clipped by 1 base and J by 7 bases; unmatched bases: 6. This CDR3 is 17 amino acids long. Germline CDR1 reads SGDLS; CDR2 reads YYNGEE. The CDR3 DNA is TGTGCCAGCAGCGTAAACCCCGGGACTAGCGGGAGCGGGGAGCTGTTTTTT. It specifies CASSVNPGTSGSGELFF.

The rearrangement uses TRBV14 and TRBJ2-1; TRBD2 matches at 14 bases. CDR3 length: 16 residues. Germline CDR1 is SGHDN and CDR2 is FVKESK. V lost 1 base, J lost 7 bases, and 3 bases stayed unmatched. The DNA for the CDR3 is TGTGCCAGCAGCCAAGGACTAGCGGGGGGGCAAAATGAGCAGTTCTTC. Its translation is CASSQGLAGGQNEQFF. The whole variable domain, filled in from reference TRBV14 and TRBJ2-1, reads EAGVTQFPSHSVIEKGQTVTLRCDPISGHDNLYWYRRVMGKEIKFLLHFVKESKQDESGMPNNRFLAERTGGTYSTLKVQPAELEDSGVYFCASSQGLAGGQNEQFFGPGTRLTVL.

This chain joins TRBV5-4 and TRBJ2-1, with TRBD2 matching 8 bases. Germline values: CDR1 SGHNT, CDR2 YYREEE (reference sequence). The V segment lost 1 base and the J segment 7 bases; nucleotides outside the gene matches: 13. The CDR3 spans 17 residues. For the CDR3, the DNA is TGTGCCAGCAGCTTGCCCGGGGCGGGAGGCCTGGTAAATGAGCAGTTCTTC. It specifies CASSLPGAGGLVNEQFF.

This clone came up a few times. The DNA of the CDR3 is TGTGCCAGCAGTGAAGCTCTAGCGGGAGGGTCAGATACGCAGTATTTT. It encodes CASSEALAGGSDTQYF. This chain uses TRBV6-1 with TRBJ2-3; 12 positions agree with TRBD2. With 0 bases clipped from V and 4 bases from J, the junction kept 2 bases outside the gene matches. This CDR3 comprises 16 residues. Germline V CDR1 and CDR2: MNHNS, SASEGT.

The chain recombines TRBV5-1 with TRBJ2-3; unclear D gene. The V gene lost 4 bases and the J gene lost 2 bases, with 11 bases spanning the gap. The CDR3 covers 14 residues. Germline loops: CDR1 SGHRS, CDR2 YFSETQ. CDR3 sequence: CASSLSTATDTQYF. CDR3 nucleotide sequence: TGCGCCAGCAGCCTGAGTACTGCCACAGATACGCAGTATTTT.

CDR3 bases: TGTGCCAGCAGTGGAAAAACAGGGGGCGGCCTTAACTATGGCTACACCTTC. Translation gives CASSGKTGGGLNYGYTF. V is TRBV2 and J is TRBJ1-2; 9 bases line up with TRBD1. CDR3 length equals 17 residues. CDR1 and CDR2 (germline): SNHLY, FYNNEI. With 4 bases clipped from V and 1 base from J, the junction kept 10 bases outside the gene matches.

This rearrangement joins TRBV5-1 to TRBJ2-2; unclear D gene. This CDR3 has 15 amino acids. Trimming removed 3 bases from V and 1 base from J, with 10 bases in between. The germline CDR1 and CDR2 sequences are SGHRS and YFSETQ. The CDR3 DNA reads TGCGCCAGCAGCTCAATTCCCATGAACACCGGGGAGCTGTTTTTT. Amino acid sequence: CASSSIPMNTGELFF.

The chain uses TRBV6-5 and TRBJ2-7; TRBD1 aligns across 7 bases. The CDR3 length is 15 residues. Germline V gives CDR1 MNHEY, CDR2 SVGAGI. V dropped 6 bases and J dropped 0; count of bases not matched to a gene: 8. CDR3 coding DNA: TGTGCCAGCAGCCACGACAGGGCCAACTCCTACGAGCAGTACTTC. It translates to CASSHDRANSYEQYF.

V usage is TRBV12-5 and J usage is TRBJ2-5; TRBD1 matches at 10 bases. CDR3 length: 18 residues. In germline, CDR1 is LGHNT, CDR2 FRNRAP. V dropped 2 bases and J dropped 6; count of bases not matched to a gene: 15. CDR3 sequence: CASGLPGTGTGAIQTQYF. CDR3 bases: TGTGCTAGTGGTTTGCCTGGAACTGGGACAGGGGCAATTCAGACCCAGTACTTC.

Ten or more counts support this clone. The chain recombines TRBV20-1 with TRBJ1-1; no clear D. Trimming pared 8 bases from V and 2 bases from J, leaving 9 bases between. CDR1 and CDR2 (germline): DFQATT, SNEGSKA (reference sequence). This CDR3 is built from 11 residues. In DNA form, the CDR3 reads TGCAGTCCCAGACTTAACACTGAAGCTTTCTTT. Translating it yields CSPRLNTEAFF.

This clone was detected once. The CDR3 bases are TGTGCCAGCAGCTTACAGGCGTTGAGTACAGATACGCAGTATTTT. Residues: CASSLQALSTDTQYF. The genes are TRBV7-6 and TRBJ2-3, with D hard to call. The CDR3 contains 15 residues. Trimming shortened V by 2 bases and J by 3 bases, and 12 bases separated the two germline ends. Germline V gives CDR1 SGHVS, CDR2 FNYEAQ.

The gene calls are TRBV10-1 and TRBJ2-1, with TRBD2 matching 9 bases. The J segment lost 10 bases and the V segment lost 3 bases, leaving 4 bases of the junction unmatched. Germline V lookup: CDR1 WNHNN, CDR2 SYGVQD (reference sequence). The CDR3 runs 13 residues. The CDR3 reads CASSDGLAGEQFF. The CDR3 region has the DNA TGCGCCAGCAGTGATGGGCTAGCGGGGGAGCAGTTCTTC.

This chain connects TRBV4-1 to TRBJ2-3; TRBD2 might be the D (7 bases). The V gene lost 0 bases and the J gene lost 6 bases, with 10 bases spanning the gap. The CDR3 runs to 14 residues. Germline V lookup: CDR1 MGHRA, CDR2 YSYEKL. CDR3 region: CASSQEGGADTQYF. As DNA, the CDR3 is TGCGCCAGCAGCCAAGAGGGGGGGGCCGATACGCAGTATTTT.

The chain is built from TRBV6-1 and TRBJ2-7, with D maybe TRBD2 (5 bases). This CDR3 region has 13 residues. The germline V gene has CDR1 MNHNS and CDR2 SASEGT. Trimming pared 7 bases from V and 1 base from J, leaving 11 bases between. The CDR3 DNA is TGTGCCAGCACCGCGGGCCTTTCCTACGAGCAGTACTTC. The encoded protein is CASTAGLSYEQYF.

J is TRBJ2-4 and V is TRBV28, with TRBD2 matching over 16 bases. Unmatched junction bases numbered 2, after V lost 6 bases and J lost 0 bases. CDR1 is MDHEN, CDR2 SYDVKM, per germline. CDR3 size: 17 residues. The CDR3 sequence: CASRGTSGRVAKNIQYF. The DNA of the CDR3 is TGTGCCAGCAGGGGGACTAGCGGGAGGGTAGCCAAAAACATTCAGTACTTC. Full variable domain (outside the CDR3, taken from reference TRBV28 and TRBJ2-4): DVKVTQSSRYLVKRTGEKVFLECVQDMDHENMFWYRQDPGLGLRLIYFSYDVKMKEKGDIPEGYSVSREKKERFSLILESASTNQTSMYLCASRGTSGRVAKNIQYFGAGTRLSVL.